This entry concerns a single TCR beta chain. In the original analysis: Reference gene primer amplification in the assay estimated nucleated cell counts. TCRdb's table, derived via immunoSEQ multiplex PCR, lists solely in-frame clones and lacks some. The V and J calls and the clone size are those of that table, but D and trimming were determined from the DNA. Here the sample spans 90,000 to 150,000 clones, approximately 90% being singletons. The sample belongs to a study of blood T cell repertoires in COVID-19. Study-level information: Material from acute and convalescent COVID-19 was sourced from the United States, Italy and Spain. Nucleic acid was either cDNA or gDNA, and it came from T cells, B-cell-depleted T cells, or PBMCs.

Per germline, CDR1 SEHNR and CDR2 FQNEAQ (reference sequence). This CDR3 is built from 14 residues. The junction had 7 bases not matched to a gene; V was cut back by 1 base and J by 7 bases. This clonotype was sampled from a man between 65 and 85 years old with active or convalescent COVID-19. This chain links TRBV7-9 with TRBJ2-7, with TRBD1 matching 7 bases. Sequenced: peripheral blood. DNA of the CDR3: TGTGCCAGCAGCTTAGGTGCAGGGGGTGGTGAGCAGTACTTC. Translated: CASSLGAGGGEQYF.